The 14 T cell receptor beta chains below come from one sample, sequenced in a study of blood T cells in healthy people across ages. Primed by a sample-barcoded 5' primer and a J-beta primer mix, a second PCR proceeded for about 7 to 12 cycles. TCRdb redid the calling of the 5' RACE reads with MiXCR, one entry per CDR3 protein. The top ten clones hold 0.75% of a sample with over a million distinct CDR3 sequences, under 30% of them seen once. The same data also contributed to another study, on T cells of mothers and their children.

The sample consisted of blood. The receptors come from a girl under 10 years old in good health.

CDR3: CASRKRDMYQETQYF. The CDR3 coding sequence is TGTGCCAGCAGAAAACGGGACATGTACCAAGAGACCCAGTACTTC. The chain combines TRBV28 with TRBJ2-5; D might be TRBD1 (6 bases). Germline V gene lookup returns CDR1 MDHEN and CDR2 SYDVKM. V was cut by 6 bases and J by 0 bases, with 14 bases left in between. The CDR3 extends over 15 amino acids.

This chain joins TRBV7-9 and TRBJ2-7; 7 nucleotides agree with TRBD1. The CDR3 sequence is 16 residues long. The V segment lost 1 base and the J segment 2 bases; nucleotides outside the gene matches: 8. Per germline, CDR1 SEHNR and CDR2 FQNEAQ (reference sequence). The CDR3 protein is CASSLDFKGQTYEQYF. In DNA, the CDR3 is TGTGCCAGCAGCTTAGATTTCAAGGGACAGACCTACGAGCAGTACTTC.

The chain recombines TRBV5-1 with TRBJ2-3; D may be TRBD2 (6 bases). Germline CDR1 is SGHRS and CDR2 is YFSETQ. V lost 0 bases, J lost 2 bases, and 7 bases lay in between. The CDR3 runs to 14 residues. CDR3 amino acids: CASSLGDFTDTQYF. The CDR3, as DNA: TGCGCCAGCAGCTTGGGGGACTTCACAGATACGCAGTATTTT.

This chain connects TRBV6-6 to TRBJ2-7; D call uncertain. Germline V gene data show CDR1 as MNHNY and CDR2 as SVGAGI (reference sequence). V was clipped by 3 bases and J by 6 bases, with 9 bases between them. The length of the CDR3 is 12 residues. The CDR3 loop reads CASSYGKREQYF. In DNA, the CDR3 is TGTGCCAGCAGTTATGGTAAACGCGAGCAGTACTTC.

This clonotype was recorded a few times. V usage is TRBV4-1 and J usage is TRBJ2-7, with 7 bases aligning to TRBD2. The CDR3 has 16 amino acids. CDR1 and CDR2 from the germline V gene are MGHRA and YSYEKL. With V trimmed by 1 base and J by 6 bases, 12 bases remained unmatched. CDR3 in amino acids: CASSQGWGGFFSEQYF. DNA of the CDR3: TGCGCCAGCAGCCAAGGGTGGGGAGGGTTTTTCTCCGAGCAGTACTTC.

Notes on this clonotype: This may arise from a read error, as a much more abundant clone is one base away. The chain uses TRBV9 and TRBJ2-1; the match to TRBD2 covers 9 bases. This CDR3 spans 15 amino acids. CDR1 is SGDLS, CDR2 YYNGEE, per germline. V dropped 0 bases and J dropped 2; count of bases not matched to a gene: 0. CDR3 sequence (DNA): TGTGCCAGCAGCGTAGCTAGCGGGGCCTACAATGAGCAGTTCTTC. It encodes CASSVASGAYNEQFF.

The chain uses TRBV5-1 and TRBJ1-1, with 7 bases lining up with TRBD1. The germline V gene has CDR1 SGHRS and CDR2 YFSETQ. This CDR3 is 13 amino acids long. The V gene end was trimmed by 1 base and the J gene end by 7 bases; junction bases not matched to a gene: 4. CDR3 DNA: TGCGCCAGCAGCTTGACAGGGGAGCATGAAGCTTTCTTT. It specifies CASSLTGEHEAFF.

This chain uses TRBV5-4 with TRBJ2-1, with D possibly being TRBD1 (7 bases). The CDR3 is 13 amino acids. Germline values: CDR1 SGHNT, CDR2 YYREEE (reference sequence). For the CDR3, the DNA is TGTGAGGCGGGCGAACAGGGGAGGAATGAGCAGTTCTTC. It yields the protein CEAGEQGRNEQFF.

The chain carries TRBV7-9 and TRBJ1-1, with a possible D match to TRBD1 (5 bases). The CDR3 totals 12 residues. Deletions cut 5 bases from V and 6 bases from J, with 10 bases between. Germline-derived CDR1 and CDR2 are SEHNR and FQNEAQ (reference sequence). CDR3: CASSGTGAEAFF. The CDR3, as DNA: TGTGCCAGCAGCGGGACGGGGGCTGAAGCTTTCTTT.

The chain uses TRBV13 and TRBJ2-5, with a tentative D call TRBD2 (5 bases). The tail of the sequence fits TRBJ2-1 better, so the J call may be wrong. This CDR3 has 14 residues. Looked up from germline, CDR1 is PRHDT and CDR2 is FYEKMQ (reference sequence). The CDR3 bases are TGTGCCAGCAGCTTAGACGGACTTGGAAATGAGCAGTTCTTC. Translated: CASSLDGLGNEQFF.

V is TRBV12-3 or TRBV12-4 and J is TRBJ2-5; tentatively, D is TRBD1 or TRBD2 (5 bases each). This CDR3 spans 16 amino acids. V lost 6 bases to trimming and J lost 2 bases, with 19 bases between them. In DNA form, the CDR3 reads TGTGCCAGCAGCTTGGGGGTCAGCAGCTTTCAAGAGACCCAGTACTTC. This sequence encodes CASSLGVSSFQETQYF.

This clonotype was observed many times. This sequence joins TRBV10-1 and TRBJ2-7; 7 bases map to TRBD2. V was pared by 4 bases and J by 6 bases, with 6 bases of the junction left unmatched. The CDR3 spans 13 residues. Germline lookup yields CDR1 WNHNN and CDR2 SYGVQD (reference sequence). CDR3 coding DNA: TGCGCCAGCAGTGTAGAGCGGGAAGCCGAGCAGTACTTC. Translation gives CASSVEREAEQYF.

The table lists this clonotype with a few counts. This chain connects TRBV25-1 to TRBJ2-1, with 10 bases identical to TRBD2. The tail of the sequence fits TRBJ2-7 better, so the J call may be wrong. The CDR3 is 15 residues long. CDR1 MGHDK and CDR2 SYGVNS come from the germline V gene. CDR3: CASSESASGGYEQYF. The CDR3 DNA follows: TGTGCCAGCAGTGAATCGGCTAGCGGGGGTTACGAGCAGTACTTC.

The rearrangement links TRBV12-3 or TRBV12-4 to TRBJ2-1; unclear D gene. The CDR3 has 11 residues. V shed 6 bases and J shed 9 bases, with 9 bases lying between them. In DNA form, the CDR3 reads TGTGCCAGCAGGTCCCCATCTGAGCAGTTCTTC. Amino acids: CASRSPSEQFF.